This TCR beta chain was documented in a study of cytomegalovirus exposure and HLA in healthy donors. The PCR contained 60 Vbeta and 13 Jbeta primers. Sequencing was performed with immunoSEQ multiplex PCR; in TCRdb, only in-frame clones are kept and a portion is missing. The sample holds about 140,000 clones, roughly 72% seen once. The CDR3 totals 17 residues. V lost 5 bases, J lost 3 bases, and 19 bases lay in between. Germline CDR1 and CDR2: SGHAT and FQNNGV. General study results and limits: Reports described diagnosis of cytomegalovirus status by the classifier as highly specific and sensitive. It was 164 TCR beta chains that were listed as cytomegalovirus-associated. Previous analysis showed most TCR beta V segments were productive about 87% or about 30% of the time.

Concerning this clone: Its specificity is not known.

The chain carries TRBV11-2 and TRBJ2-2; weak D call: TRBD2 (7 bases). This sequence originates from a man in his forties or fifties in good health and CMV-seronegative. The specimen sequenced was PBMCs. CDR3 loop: CASSPRWGGFDTGELFF. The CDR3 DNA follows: TGTGCCAGCAGCCCTCGGTGGGGGGGCTTCGACACCGGGGAGCTGTTTTTT. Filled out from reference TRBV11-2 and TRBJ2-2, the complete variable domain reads EAGVAQSPRYKIIEKRQSVAFWCNPISGHATLYWYQQILGQGPKLLIQFQNNGVVDDSQLPKDRFSAERLKGVDSTLKIQPAKLEDSAVYLCASSPRWGGFDTGELFFGEGSRLTVL.